Below, one TCR beta chain is given with its context. The CDR3 has 15 amino acids. The V and J ends lost 6 bases and 7 bases, in that order; junction bases with no gene match: 9. CDR1 and CDR2 (germline): LGHNA, YNFKEQ. The data belong to a study of cytotoxic CD8 clonotypes in ibrutinib-treated CLL. Study context: Each sample contained, on average, about 250,000 productive templates and 75,000 to 100,000 productive rearrangements.

The table came from immunoSEQ multiplex PCR; TCRdb's copy has only in-frame clones and leaves some out. Of 150,000 or so clones listed, 79% are singletons. The chain recombines TRBV4-2 with TRBJ2-1, with TRBD2 identical over 10 bases. The sample was PBMCs, taken after 12 months of ibrutinib treatment. This sequence originates from a human donor with chronic lymphocytic leukemia. This chain's CDR3 is CASSPSSGGDNEQFF. The DNA for the CDR3 is TGTGCCAGCAGTCCTTCTAGCGGGGGAGATAATGAGCAGTTCTTC.